This TCR beta chain was identified in a study of human T cells and chemical hapten exposure. At the level of the study: The use of 2% DPC on around 2 cm by around 2 cm of upper inner arm skin constituted sensitization. Overall study results and limits: Expanded TCRs produced significantly more large CDR3 similarity clusters than controls did.

This clonotype was recorded many times. Its antigen is unidentified. TCRdb reanalysed the RACE reads using MiXCR and keeps one entry per CDR3 protein. The sample consists of fewer than 100,000 distinct CDR3 sequences, roughly 12% of them appearing once. Time point denoted: patch test 2, 6 weeks after DPC sensitization. The treatment: therapeutic diphenylcyclopropenone sensitization with weekly scalp DPC. The clonotype was recovered from a man between 18 and 29 years old with alopecia areata. Some clones in this sample may be carry-over from other donors' samples. The sequencing here drew on whole blood, taken in connection with sensitization to the hapten diphenylcyclopropenone (DPC).

The CDR3 nucleotides are TGTGCCAGCAGTTACCCCACAGGGGTGGGAGAGACCCAGTACTTC. This sequence encodes CASSYPTGVGETQYF. This chain connects TRBV6-6 to TRBJ2-5; 7 bases match TRBD1. CDR3 size: 15 residues. The V and J ends lost 2 bases and 4 bases, in that order; junction bases with no gene match: 7. Germline CDR1 reads MNHNY; CDR2 reads SVGAGI (reference sequence).